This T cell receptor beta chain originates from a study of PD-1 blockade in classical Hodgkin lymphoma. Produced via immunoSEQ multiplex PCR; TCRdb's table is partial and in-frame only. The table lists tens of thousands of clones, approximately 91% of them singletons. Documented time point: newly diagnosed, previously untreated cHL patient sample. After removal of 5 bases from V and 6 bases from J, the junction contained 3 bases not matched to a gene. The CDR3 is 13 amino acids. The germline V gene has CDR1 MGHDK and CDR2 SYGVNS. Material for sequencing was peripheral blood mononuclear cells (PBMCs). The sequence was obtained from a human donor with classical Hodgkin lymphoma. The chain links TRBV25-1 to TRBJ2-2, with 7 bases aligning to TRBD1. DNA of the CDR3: TGTGCCAGCAGTCGAGGGGGCGCCGGGGAGCTGTTTTTT. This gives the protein CASSRGGAGELFF.